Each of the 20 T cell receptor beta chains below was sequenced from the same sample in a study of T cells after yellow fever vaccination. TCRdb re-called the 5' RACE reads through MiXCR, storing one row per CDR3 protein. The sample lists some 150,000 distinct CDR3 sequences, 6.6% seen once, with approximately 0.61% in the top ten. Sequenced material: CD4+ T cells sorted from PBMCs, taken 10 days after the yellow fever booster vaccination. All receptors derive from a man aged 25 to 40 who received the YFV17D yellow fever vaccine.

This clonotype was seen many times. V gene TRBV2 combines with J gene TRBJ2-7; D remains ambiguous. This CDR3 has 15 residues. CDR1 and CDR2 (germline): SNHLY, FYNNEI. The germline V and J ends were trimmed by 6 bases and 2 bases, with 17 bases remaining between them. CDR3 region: CASRAGSGIAYEQYF. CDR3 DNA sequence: TGTGCCAGCAGGGCAGGTAGTGGAATCGCCTACGAGCAGTACTTC.

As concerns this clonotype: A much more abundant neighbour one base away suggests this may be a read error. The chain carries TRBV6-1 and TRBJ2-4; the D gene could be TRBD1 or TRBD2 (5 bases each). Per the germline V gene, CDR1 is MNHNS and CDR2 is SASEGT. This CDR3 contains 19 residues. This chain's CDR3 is CASSEAAGTGRLANNIQYF. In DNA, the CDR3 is TGTGCCAGCAGTGAAGCGGCAGGGACGGGACGGCTAGCCAATAACATTCAGTACTTC.

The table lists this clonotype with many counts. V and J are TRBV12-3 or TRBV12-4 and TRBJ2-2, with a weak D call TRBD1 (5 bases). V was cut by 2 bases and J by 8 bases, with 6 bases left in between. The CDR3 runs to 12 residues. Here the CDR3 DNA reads TGTGCCAGCAGTTTACAGGGAGGGGAGCTGTTTTTT. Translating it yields CASSLQGGELFF.

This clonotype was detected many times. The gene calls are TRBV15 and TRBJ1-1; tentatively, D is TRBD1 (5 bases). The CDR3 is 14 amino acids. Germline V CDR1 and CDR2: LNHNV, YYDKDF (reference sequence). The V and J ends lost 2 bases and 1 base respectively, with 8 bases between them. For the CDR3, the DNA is TGTGCCACCAGCAGAAGAACAGGGAACACTGAAGCTTTCTTT. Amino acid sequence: CATSRRTGNTEAFF. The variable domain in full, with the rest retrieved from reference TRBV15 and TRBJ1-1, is DAMVIQNPRYQVTQFGKPVTLSCSQTLNHNVMYWYQQKSSQAPKLLFHYYDKDFNNEADTPDNFQSRRPNTSFCFLDIRSPGLGDTAMYLCATSRRTGNTEAFFGQGTRLTVV.

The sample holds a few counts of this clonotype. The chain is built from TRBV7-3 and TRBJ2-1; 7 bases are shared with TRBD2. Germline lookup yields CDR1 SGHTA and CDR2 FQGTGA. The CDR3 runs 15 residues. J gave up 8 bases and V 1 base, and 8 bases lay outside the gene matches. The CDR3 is CASSLMSGGQHEQFF. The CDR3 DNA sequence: TGTGCCAGCAGCTTAATGTCGGGAGGTCAACATGAGCAGTTCTTC.

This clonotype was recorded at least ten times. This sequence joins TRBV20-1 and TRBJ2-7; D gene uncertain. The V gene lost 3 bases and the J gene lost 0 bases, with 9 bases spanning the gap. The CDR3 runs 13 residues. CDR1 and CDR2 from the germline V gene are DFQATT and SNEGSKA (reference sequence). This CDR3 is CSASRGISYEQYF. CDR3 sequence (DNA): TGCAGTGCTAGTCGCGGCATCTCCTACGAGCAGTACTTC.

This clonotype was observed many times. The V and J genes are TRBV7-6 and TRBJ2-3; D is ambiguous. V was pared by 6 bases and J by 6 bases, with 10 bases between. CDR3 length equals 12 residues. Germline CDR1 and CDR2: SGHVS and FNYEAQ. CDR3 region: CASSSRLDTQYF. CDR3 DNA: TGTGCCAGCAGTTCCCGACTTGATACGCAGTATTTT.

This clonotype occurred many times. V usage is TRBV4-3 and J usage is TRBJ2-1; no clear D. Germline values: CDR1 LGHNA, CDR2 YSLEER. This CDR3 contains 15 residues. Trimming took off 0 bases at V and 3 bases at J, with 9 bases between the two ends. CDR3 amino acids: CASSQDFGSYNEQFF. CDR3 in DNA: TGCGCCAGCAGCCAAGATTTTGGCAGCTACAATGAGCAGTTCTTC.

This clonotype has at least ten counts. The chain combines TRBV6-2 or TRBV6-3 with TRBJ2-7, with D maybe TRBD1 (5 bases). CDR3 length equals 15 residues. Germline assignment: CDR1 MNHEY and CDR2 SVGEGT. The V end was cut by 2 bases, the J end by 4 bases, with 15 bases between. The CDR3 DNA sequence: TGTGCCAGCAGTTACACGCACCAGGGAAGGTACGAGCAGTACTTC. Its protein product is CASSYTHQGRYEQYF.

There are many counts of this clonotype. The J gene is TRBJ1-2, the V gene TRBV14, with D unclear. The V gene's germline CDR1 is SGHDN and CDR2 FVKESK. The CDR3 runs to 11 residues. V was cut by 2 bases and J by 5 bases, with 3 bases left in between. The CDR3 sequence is CASSQWYGYTF. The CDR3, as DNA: TGTGCCAGCAGCCAATGGTATGGCTACACCTTC. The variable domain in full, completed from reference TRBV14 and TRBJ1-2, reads EAGVTQFPSHSVIEKGQTVTLRCDPISGHDNLYWYRRVMGKEIKFLLHFVKESKQDESGMPNNRFLAERTGGTYSTLKVQPAELEDSGVYFCASSQWYGYTFGSGTRLTVV.

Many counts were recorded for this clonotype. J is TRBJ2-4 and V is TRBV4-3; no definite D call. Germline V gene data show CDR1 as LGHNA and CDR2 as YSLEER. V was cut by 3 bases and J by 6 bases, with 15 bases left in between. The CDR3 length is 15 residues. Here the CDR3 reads CASSQDRVSVNIQYF. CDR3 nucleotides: TGCGCCAGCAGCCAGGACCGGGTATCTGTAAACATTCAGTACTTC.

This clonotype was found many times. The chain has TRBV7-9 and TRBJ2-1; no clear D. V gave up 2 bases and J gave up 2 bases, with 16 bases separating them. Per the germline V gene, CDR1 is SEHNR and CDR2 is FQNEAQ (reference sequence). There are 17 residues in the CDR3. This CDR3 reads CASSLILAVGAYNEQFF. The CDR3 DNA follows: TGTGCCAGCAGCTTAATCCTGGCAGTCGGAGCCTACAATGAGCAGTTCTTC.

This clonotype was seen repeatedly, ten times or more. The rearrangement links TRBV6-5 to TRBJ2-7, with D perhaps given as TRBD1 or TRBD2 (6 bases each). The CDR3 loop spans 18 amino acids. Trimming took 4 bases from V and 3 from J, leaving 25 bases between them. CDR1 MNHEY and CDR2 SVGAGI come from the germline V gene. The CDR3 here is CASSSKGSRGGSIYEQYF. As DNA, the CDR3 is TGTGCCAGCAGTTCTAAGGGTAGCAGGGGAGGATCGATCTACGAGCAGTACTTC.

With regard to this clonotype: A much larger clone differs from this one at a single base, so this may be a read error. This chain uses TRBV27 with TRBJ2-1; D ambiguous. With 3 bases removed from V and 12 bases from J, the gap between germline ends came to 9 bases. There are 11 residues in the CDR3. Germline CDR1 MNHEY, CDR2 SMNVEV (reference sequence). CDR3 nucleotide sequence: TGTGCCAGCAGTTTTGCCCGAGTGCAGTTCTTC. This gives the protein CASSFARVQFF.

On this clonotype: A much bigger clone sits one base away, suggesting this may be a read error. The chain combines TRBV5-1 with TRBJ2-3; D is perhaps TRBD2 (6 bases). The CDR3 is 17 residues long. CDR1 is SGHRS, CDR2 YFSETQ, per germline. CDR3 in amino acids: CAISFNGIAAPGDTQYF. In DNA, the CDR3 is TGCGCCATCAGCTTTAACGGCATAGCGGCACCCGGGGATACGCAGTATTTT.

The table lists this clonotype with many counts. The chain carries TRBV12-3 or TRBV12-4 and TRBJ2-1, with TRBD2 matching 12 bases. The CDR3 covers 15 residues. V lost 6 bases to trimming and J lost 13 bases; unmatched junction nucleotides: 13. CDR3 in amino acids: CASRETLAGGLSQFF. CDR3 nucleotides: TGTGCCAGCAGGGAAACACTAGCGGGGGGCCTAAGCCAGTTCTTC.

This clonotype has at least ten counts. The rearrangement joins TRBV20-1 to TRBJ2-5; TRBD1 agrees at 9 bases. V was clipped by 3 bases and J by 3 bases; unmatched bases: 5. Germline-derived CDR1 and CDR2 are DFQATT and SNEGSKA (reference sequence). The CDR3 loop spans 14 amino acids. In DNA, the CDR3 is TGCAGTGCTAGGGACAGGGGAATAAAAGAGACCCAGTACTTC. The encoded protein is CSARDRGIKETQYF.

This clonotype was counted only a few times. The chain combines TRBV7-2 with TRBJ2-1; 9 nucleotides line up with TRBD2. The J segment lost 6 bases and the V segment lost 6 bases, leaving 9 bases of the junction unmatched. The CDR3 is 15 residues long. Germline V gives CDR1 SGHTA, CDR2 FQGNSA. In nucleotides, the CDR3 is TGTGCCAGCAGATTGCCGGGACTAGCCTCCAATGAGCAGTTCTTC. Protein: CASRLPGLASNEQFF. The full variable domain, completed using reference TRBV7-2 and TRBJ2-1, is GAGVSQSPSNKVTEKGKDVELRCDPISGHTALYWYRQSLGQGLEFLIYFQGNSAPDKSGLPSDRFSAERTGGSVSTLTIQRTQQEDSAVYLCASRLPGLASNEQFFGPGTRLTVL.

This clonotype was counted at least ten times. The CDR3 nucleotides are TGTGCCAGCAGACCCAGTGGTGGCGGGGAGCTGTTTTTT. Its protein product is CASRPSGGGELFF. The gene calls are TRBV12-3 or TRBV12-4 and TRBJ2-2, with D hard to call. Trimming left V 6 bases short and J 7 bases short, with 12 bases between. CDR3 length equals 13 residues.

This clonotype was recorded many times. Here the CDR3 reads CSAQTGNTEAFF. DNA for the CDR3: TGCAGTGCTCAAACAGGTAACACTGAAGCTTTCTTT. The chain couples TRBV20-1 to TRBJ1-1, with D perhaps matching TRBD1 (5 bases). Looked up from germline, CDR1 is DFQATT and CDR2 is SNEGSKA (reference sequence). The V gene lost 5 bases and the J gene lost 2 bases, with 9 bases spanning the gap. The CDR3 totals 12 residues.